This T cell receptor beta chain originates from a study of identical twins. TCRdb re-analysed the 5' RACE reads in MiXCR, keeping a single row per CDR3 protein. The sample contains roughly 540,000 distinct CDR3 sequences, around 20% of which appear only once. In its sample, this clonotype was seen a few times. These same data were also listed under a study on T cells expressing NK-cell markers. According to that study: One observes that, in several donors, these clonotypes were also the leading ones within the CD3+CD56-NKG2C+ fraction.

The sequenced sample consisted of CD4+ T cells sorted from blood. The sequence was obtained from a woman under 30 in good health.

CDR3 region: CASSLDSGPNQPQHF. The CDR3 DNA sequence: TGTGCCAGCAGCTTAGACAGCGGCCCCAATCAGCCCCAGCATTTT. The V and J genes are TRBV5-4 and TRBJ1-5, with D tentatively TRBD1 (5 bases). Trimming stripped 2 bases from V and 3 bases from J, with 12 bases between. Germline-derived CDR1 and CDR2 are SGHNT and YYREEE (reference sequence). The CDR3 sequence is 15 residues long.